The 7 T cell receptor beta chains listed next were all sequenced from one sample in a study of T cell responses to AZD1222 COVID-19 vaccine. Using immunoSEQ multiplex PCR, the repertoire was profiled, and TCRdb retains in-frame clones only, with some absent. Of 85,000 to 110,000 clones listed, roughly 91% are singletons. The input for sequencing was peripheral blood, taken on day 0 of AZD1222 vaccination. These receptors came from an adult in good health.

The V gene is TRBV4-1, the J gene TRBJ2-7; weak D call: TRBD1 (6 bases). The germline gives CDR1 MGHRA, CDR2 YSYEKL. The CDR3 sequence is 15 residues long. The V and J ends lost 1 base and 0 bases respectively, with 10 bases between them. The CDR3 region is CASSQAGTTSYEQYF. The CDR3 nucleotides are TGCGCCAGCAGCCAAGCCGGGACAACCTCCTACGAGCAGTACTTC.

V gene TRBV7-3 combines with J gene TRBJ2-1; either TRBD1 or TRBD2 may supply D (5 bases each). The CDR3 sequence is 14 residues long. V was shortened by 5 bases and J by 5 bases, with 13 bases between the two germline ends. The germline CDR1 and CDR2 sequences are SGHTA and FQGTGA. This CDR3 is CASSLQGVDNEQFF. CDR3 coding DNA: TGTGCCAGCAGCCTCCAGGGAGTGGACAATGAGCAGTTCTTC.

V and J are TRBV14 and TRBJ1-2, with D possibly matching TRBD1 (5 bases). This CDR3 is built from 13 residues. Trimming removed 1 base at V and 7 bases at J, with 10 bases between. Germline V gene data show CDR1 as SGHDN and CDR2 as FVKESK. CDR3 sequence reads: CASSQVYGGGYTF. DNA of the CDR3: TGTGCCAGCAGCCAAGTTTACGGGGGTGGCTACACCTTC.

The chain joins TRBV11-2 to TRBJ1-1; no reliable D call. Germline V gives CDR1 SGHAT, CDR2 FQNNGV. This CDR3 is 17 amino acids long. Trimming cost V 2 bases and J 0 bases, with 16 bases left between them. CDR3 DNA sequence: TGTGCCAGCAGCTTATTCAGTGGGATCGGGGTGAACACTGAAGCTTTCTTT. Its protein product is CASSLFSGIGVNTEAFF.

The rearrangement links TRBV6-1 to TRBJ1-2, with D tentatively TRBD1 (6 bases). This CDR3 comprises 15 residues. With 3 bases removed from V and 6 bases from J, the gap between germline ends came to 17 bases. Germline-derived CDR1 and CDR2 are MNHNS and SASEGT. CDR3 residues: CASSESTGFRHGYTF. The CDR3 coding sequence is TGTGCCAGCAGTGAGTCAACAGGGTTTCGTCATGGCTACACCTTC.

The gene calls are TRBV18 and TRBJ2-5, with D maybe TRBD2 (6 bases). This CDR3 is 13 amino acids long. Trimming removed 3 bases at V and 5 bases at J, with 10 bases between. The germline gives CDR1 KGHSH, CDR2 LQKENI. The CDR3 coding sequence is TGTGCCAGCTCACCGGGGGGACCTGAGACCCAGTACTTC. Its protein is CASSPGGPETQYF.

The chain couples TRBV7-6 to TRBJ2-1; 13 bases agree with TRBD2. Germline lookup yields CDR1 SGHVS and CDR2 FNYEAQ. The CDR3 loop spans 15 amino acids. The trim removed 5 bases at V and 9 bases at J, leaving 7 bases unmatched. The CDR3 region is CASSSTGTSGVEQFF. DNA of the CDR3: TGTGCCAGCAGCAGCACCGGGACTAGCGGGGTTGAGCAGTTCTTC.